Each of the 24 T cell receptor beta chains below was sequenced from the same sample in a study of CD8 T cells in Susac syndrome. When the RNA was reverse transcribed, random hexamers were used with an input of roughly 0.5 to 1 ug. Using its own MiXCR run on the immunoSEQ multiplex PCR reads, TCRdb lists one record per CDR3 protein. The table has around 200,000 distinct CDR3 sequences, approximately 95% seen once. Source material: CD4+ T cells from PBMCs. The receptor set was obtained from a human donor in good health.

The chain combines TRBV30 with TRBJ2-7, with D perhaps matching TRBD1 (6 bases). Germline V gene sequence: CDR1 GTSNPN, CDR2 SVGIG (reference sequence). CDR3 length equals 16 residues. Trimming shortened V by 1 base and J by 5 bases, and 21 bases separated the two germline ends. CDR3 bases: TGTGCCTGGAGTGCGGGACATCAAGGATCCCCCAACGAGCAGTACGTC. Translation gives CAWSAGHQGSPNEQYV.

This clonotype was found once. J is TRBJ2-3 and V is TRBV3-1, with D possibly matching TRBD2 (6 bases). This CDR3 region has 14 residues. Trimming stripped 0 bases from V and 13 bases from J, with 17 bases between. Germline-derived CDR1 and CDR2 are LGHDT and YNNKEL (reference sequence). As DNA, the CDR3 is TGTGCCAGCAGCCAAGATTCGGGACCCGGGGGAGAGTATTTT. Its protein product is CASSQDSGPGGEYF.

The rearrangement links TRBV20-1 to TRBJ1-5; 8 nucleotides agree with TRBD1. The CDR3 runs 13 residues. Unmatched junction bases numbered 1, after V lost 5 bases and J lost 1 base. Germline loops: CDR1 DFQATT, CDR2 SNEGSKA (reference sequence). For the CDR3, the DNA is TGCAGTGCTCGACAGGGGAGCAATCAGCCCCAGCATTTT. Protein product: CSARQGSNQPQHF.

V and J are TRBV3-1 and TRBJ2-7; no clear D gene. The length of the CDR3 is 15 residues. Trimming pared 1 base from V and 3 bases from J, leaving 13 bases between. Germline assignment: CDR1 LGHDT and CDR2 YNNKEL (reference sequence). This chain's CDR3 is CASSQGNGGNYEQYF. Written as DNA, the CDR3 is TGTGCCAGCAGCCAAGGCAACGGCGGAAACTACGAGCAGTACTTC.

The CDR3 region is CASSSGADQETQYF. The CDR3 coding sequence is TGTGCCAGCAGCTCAGGGGCTGATCAAGAGACCCAGTACTTC. The V gene is TRBV7-2, the J gene TRBJ2-5, with a tentative D call TRBD1 (6 bases). V lost 4 bases to trimming and J lost 2 bases, with 11 bases between them. The CDR3 totals 14 residues. Germline lookup yields CDR1 SGHTA and CDR2 FQGNSA.

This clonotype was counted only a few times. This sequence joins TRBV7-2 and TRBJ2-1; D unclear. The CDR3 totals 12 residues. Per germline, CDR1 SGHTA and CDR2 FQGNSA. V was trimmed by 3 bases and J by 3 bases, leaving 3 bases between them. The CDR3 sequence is CASSFFYNEQFF. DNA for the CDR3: TGTGCCAGCAGCTTCTTCTACAATGAGCAGTTCTTC.

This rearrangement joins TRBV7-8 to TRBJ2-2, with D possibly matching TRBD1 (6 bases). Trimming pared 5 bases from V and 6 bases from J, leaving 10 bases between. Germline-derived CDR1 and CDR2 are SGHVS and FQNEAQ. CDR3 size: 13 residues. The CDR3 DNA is TGTGCCAGCAGCGCCGAGGGGGCCGGGGAGCTGTTTTTT. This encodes CASSAEGAGELFF.

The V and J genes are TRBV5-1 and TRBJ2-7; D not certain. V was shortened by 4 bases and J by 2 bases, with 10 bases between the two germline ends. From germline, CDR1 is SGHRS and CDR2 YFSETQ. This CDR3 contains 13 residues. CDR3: CASSPLETYEQYF. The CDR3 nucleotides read TGCGCCAGCAGCCCACTGGAAACCTACGAGCAGTACTTC.

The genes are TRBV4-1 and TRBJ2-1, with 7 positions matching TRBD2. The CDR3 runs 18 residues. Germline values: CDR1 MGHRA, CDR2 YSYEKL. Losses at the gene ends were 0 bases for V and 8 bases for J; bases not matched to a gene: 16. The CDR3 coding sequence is TGCGCCAGCAGCCAAGAAGCTCTTCGGCGGGAGCTCGGGTATGAGCAGTTCTTC. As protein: CASSQEALRRELGYEQFF.

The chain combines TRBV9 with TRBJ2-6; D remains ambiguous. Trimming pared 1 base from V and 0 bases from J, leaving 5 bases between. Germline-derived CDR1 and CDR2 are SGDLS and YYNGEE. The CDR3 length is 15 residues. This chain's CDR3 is CASSVPTSGANVLTF. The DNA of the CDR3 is TGTGCCAGCAGCGTACCTACCTCTGGGGCCAACGTCCTGACTTTC.

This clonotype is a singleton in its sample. CDR3 sequence: CSARFSGDEQYV. The CDR3 DNA follows: TGCAGTGCTAGATTCAGCGGTGACGAGCAGTACGTC. The chain combines TRBV20-1 with TRBJ2-7, with D possibly matching TRBD2 (5 bases). CDR1 is DFQATT, CDR2 SNEGSKA, per germline (reference sequence). The V gene lost 2 bases and the J gene lost 5 bases, with 10 bases spanning the gap. The CDR3 consists of 12 residues.

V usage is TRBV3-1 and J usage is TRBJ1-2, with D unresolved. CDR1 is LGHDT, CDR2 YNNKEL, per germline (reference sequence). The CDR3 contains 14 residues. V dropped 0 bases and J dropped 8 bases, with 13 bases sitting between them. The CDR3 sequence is CASSQDVSGRGYTF. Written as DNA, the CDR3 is TGTGCCAGCAGCCAAGACGTCAGCGGTCGGGGCTACACCTTC.

CDR3 loop: CASGDRVNGETQYF. CDR3 sequence (DNA): TGTGCCAGCGGGGACAGGGTGAATGGAGAGACCCAGTACTTC. The rearrangement joins TRBV27 to TRBJ2-5; 9 bases are shared with TRBD1. CDR3 size: 14 residues. V shed 8 bases, J shed 4 bases, and the junction held 8 bases outside the gene matches. The germline V gene encodes CDR1 MNHEY and CDR2 SMNVEV (reference sequence).

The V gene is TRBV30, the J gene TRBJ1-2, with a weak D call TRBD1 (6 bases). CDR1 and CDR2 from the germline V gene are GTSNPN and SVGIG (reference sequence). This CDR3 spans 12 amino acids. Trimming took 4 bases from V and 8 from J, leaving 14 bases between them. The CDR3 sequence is CAWTSSGGGYTF. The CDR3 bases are TGTGCCTGGACATCCTCGGGGGGCGGCTACACCTTC. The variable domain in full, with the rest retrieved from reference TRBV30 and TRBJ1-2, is SQTIHQWPATLVQPVGSPLSLECTVEGTSNPNLYWYRQAAGRGLQLLFYSVGIGQISSEVPQNLSASRPQDRQFILSSKKLLLSDSGFYLCAWTSSGGGYTFGSGTRLTVV.

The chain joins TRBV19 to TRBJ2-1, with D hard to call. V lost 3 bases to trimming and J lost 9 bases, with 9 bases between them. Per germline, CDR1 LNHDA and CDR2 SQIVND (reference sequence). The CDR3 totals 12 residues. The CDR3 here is CASSISDIEQFF. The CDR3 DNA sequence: TGTGCCAGTAGTATTTCCGACATTGAGCAGTTCTTC.

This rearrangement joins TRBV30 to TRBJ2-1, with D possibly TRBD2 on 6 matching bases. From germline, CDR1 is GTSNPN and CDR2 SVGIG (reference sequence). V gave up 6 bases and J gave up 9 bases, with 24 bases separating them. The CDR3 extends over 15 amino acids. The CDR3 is CACLITSLGASEQFF. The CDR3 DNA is TGTGCCTGCCTAATTACTAGCCTTGGAGCCAGTGAGCAGTTCTTC.

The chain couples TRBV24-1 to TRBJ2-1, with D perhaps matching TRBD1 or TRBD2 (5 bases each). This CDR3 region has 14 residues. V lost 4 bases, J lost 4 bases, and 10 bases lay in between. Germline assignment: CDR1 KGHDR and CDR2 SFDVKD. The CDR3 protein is CATSEGDTYNEQFF. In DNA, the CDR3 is TGTGCCACCAGTGAGGGGGATACGTACAATGAGCAGTTCTTC.

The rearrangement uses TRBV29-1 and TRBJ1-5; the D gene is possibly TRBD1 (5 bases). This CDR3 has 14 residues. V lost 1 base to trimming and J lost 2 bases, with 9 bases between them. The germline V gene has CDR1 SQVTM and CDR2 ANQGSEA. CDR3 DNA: TGCAGCGTTGAAGTAGGAGGGGGCAATCAGCCCCAGCATTTT. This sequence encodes CSVEVGGGNQPQHF.

The DNA of the CDR3 is TGTGCCTGGAGTTCAGGGGTGAATGTTGGACTAGCGGGAGGGCCCGGGGAGCTGTTTTTT. Translated: CAWSSGVNVGLAGGPGELFF. The chain links TRBV30 to TRBJ2-2; 15 bases match TRBD2. With 2 bases clipped from V and 6 bases from J, the junction kept 16 bases outside the gene matches. The CDR3 runs 20 residues. CDR1 is GTSNPN, CDR2 SVGIG, per germline (reference sequence).

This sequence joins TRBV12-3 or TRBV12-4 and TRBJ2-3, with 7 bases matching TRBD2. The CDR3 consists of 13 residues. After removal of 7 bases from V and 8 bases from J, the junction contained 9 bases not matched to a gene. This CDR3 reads CASTQTSGGTQYF. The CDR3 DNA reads TGTGCCAGCACCCAGACCTCGGGGGGTACGCAGTATTTT.

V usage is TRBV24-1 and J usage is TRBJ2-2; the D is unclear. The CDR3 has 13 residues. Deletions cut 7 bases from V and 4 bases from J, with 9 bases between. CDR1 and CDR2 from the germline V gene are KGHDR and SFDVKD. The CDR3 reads CATSPGGTGELFF. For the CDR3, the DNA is TGTGCCACCAGCCCCGGTGGCACCGGGGAGCTGTTTTTT.

DNA of the CDR3: TGTGCCACCGCCCCCACAGGGCTCAACACCGGGGAGCTGTTTTTT. It yields the protein CATAPTGLNTGELFF. The chain links TRBV24-1 to TRBJ2-2; D might be TRBD1 (6 bases). The CDR3 has 15 residues. V lost 9 bases to trimming and J lost 2 bases, with 15 bases between them. Germline CDR1 reads KGHDR; CDR2 reads SFDVKD.

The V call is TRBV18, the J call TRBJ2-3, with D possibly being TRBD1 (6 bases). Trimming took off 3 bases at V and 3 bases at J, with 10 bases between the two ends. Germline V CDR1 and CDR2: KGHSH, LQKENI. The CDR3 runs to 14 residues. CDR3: CASSPVRGTDTQYF. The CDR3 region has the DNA TGTGCCAGCTCACCCGTCAGGGGAACAGATACGCAGTATTTT.

CDR3 sequence: CASSDLLGRTPLHF. CDR3 bases: TGTGCCAGCAGTGACTTGCTGGGGCGGACACCCCTCCACTTT. This chain joins TRBV6-4 and TRBJ1-6; D possibly corresponds to TRBD1 (5 bases). CDR1 MRHNA and CDR2 SNTAGT come from the germline V gene. The CDR3 sequence is 14 residues long. The V gene lost 1 base and the J gene lost 11 bases, with 12 bases spanning the gap.